These 27 T cell receptor beta chains were all obtained from the same sample, sequenced in a study of T cell repertoires in cytomegalovirus infection. These receptors' antigens are unknown. TCRdb itself ran the reads through MiXCR, one entry per CDR3 protein. The sample yields some 560,000 distinct CDR3 sequences, approximately 40% seen once. The material was cultured PBMCs, obtained from culture after CMV antigen stimulation. These receptors all come from a human donor in good health (CMV status not recorded). Some clones in this sample may be carry-over from other donors' samples.

V usage is TRBV7-2 and J usage is TRBJ2-5; D unresolved. CDR3 size: 12 residues. The germline V and J ends were trimmed by 8 bases and 6 bases, with 13 bases remaining between them. CDR1 and CDR2 (germline): SGHTA, FQGNSA. The CDR3 loop is CASALDIQTQYF. CDR3 coding DNA: TGTGCCAGCGCCTTGGATATTCAGACCCAGTACTTC.

This clonotype was seen a handful of times. The chain uses TRBV4-1 and TRBJ2-5; D call uncertain. Germline V gene sequence: CDR1 MGHRA, CDR2 YSYEKL. The CDR3 covers 13 residues. V lost 1 base to trimming and J lost 0 bases, with 3 bases between them. CDR3 sequence (DNA): TGCGCCAGCAGCCAAGGGGACCAAGAGACCCAGTACTTC. Amino acid sequence: CASSQGDQETQYF.

This chain joins TRBV14 and TRBJ2-1; D not certain. Germline-derived CDR1 and CDR2 are SGHDN and FVKESK. Trimming removed 0 bases from V and 10 bases from J, with 10 bases in between. The CDR3 extends over 13 amino acids. In DNA form, the CDR3 reads TGTGCCAGCAGCCAAGATTTAGGGCGGGAGCAGTTCTTC. Amino acid sequence: CASSQDLGREQFF.

The CDR3 region is CASRYRDFGYTF. In nucleotides, the CDR3 is TGTGCCAGCCGATACAGGGATTTTGGCTACACCTTC. The chain links TRBV2 to TRBJ1-2; perhaps TRBD1 as D (6 bases). Germline values: CDR1 SNHLY, CDR2 FYNNEI. The V gene lost 8 bases and the J gene lost 7 bases, with 14 bases spanning the gap. The CDR3 runs to 12 residues.

The chain carries TRBV6-1 and TRBJ2-1; TRBD2 matches 10 bases. CDR1 is MNHNS, CDR2 SASEGT, per germline. This CDR3 has 15 residues. V dropped 4 bases and J dropped 9; count of bases not matched to a gene: 9. CDR3 in amino acids: CASSVGLAGVSEQFF. The DNA for the CDR3 is TGTGCCAGCAGTGTGGGGCTAGCGGGAGTGAGTGAGCAGTTCTTC.

V is TRBV5-5 and J is TRBJ2-1; D uncertain. CDR3 length: 13 amino acids. V gave up 4 bases and J gave up 10 bases, with 15 bases separating them. Germline V CDR1 and CDR2: SGHKS, YYEKEE (reference sequence). The CDR3 bases are TGTGCCAGCAGCCCCCGTAGCACACTCGAGCAGTTCTTC. Encoded protein: CASSPRSTLEQFF.

This clonotype was recorded many times. This rearrangement joins TRBV6-5 to TRBJ2-5; perhaps D is TRBD1 or TRBD2 (5 bases each). Germline V gives CDR1 MNHEY, CDR2 SVGAGI. The V end was cut by 2 bases, the J end by 5 bases, with 18 bases between. The CDR3 extends over 16 amino acids. The CDR3 nucleotides read TGTGCCAGCAGTTACCTACTGAGTGGGGGAGTTGAGACCCAGTACTTC. Translation: CASSYLLSGGVETQYF.

This clonotype has a handful of counts. For the CDR3, the DNA is TGTGCCAGCAGTTACACCTTCCGAGACGGCAAAGGAGACAATGAGCAGTTCTTC. It yields the protein CASSYTFRDGKGDNEQFF. V usage is TRBV6-2 or TRBV6-3 and J usage is TRBJ2-1; D is ambiguous. This CDR3 has 18 residues. The germline gives CDR1 MNHEY, CDR2 SVGEGT. Trimming removed 2 bases at V and 5 bases at J, with 22 bases between.

The rearrangement links TRBV2 to TRBJ2-7, with 9 bases aligning to TRBD1. The CDR3 is made up of 14 amino acids. Germline V gene sequence: CDR1 SNHLY, CDR2 FYNNEI. J gave up 5 bases and V 6 bases, and 8 bases lay outside the gene matches. CDR3: CASRAGQGTHEQYF. The CDR3 region has the DNA TGTGCCAGCAGGGCGGGACAGGGAACCCACGAGCAGTACTTC.

V and J are TRBV12-3 or TRBV12-4 and TRBJ1-3; 12 bases fit TRBD1. The CDR3 runs to 19 residues. Trimming cost V 5 bases and J 2 bases; bases outside gene matches: 13. The CDR3 reads CASSHGRDRGQVAGNTIYF. The CDR3 DNA reads TGTGCCAGCAGTCACGGCCGGGACAGGGGGCAAGTTGCTGGAAACACCATATATTTT.

In its sample, this clonotype was seen a few times. V gene TRBV7-6 combines with J gene TRBJ2-1; D is perhaps TRBD2 (6 bases). CDR1 is SGHVS, CDR2 FNYEAQ, per germline. V was shortened by 4 bases and J by 9 bases, with 16 bases between the two germline ends. The CDR3 consists of 14 residues. CDR3 region: CASSSLSGGGEQFF. The CDR3 nucleotides are TGTGCCAGCAGCTCCCTATCCGGGGGTGGTGAGCAGTTCTTC.

The V gene is TRBV5-8, the J gene TRBJ2-7; the D gene is possibly TRBD2 (7 bases). The CDR3 covers 16 residues. Germline CDR1 is SGHTS and CDR2 is YDEGEE. The V end was cut by 2 bases, the J end by 0 bases, with 15 bases between. CDR3 in amino acids: CASSFMSGTISYEQYF. As DNA, the CDR3 is TGTGCCAGCAGCTTTATGAGCGGGACAATCTCCTACGAGCAGTACTTC.

The chain recombines TRBV12-3 or TRBV12-4 with TRBJ2-3; perhaps TRBD2 as D (6 bases). V gave up 3 bases and J gave up 5 bases, with 12 bases separating them. This CDR3 region has 14 residues. The CDR3 reads CASSFFGGGDTQYF. DNA for the CDR3: TGTGCCAGCAGTTTCTTCGGGGGAGGAGATACGCAGTATTTT.

V is TRBV6-4 and J is TRBJ2-2, with 8 positions matching TRBD1. With V trimmed by 4 bases and J by 11 bases, 15 bases remained unmatched. The germline V gene has CDR1 MRHNA and CDR2 SNTAGT. The CDR3 consists of 16 residues. The CDR3 bases are TGTGCCAGCAGTGCCTTCTCTGGACAGGGAAGCTCTGAGCTGTTTTTT. Its translation is CASSAFSGQGSSELFF.

The V call is TRBV12-5, the J call TRBJ2-7; the D is unclear. The CDR3 length is 13 residues. V was shortened by 8 bases and J by 0 bases, with 11 bases between the two germline ends. Looked up from germline, CDR1 is LGHNT and CDR2 is FRNRAP. This CDR3 reads CASLYKSSYEQYF. The CDR3 DNA follows: TGTGCTAGTCTATACAAGAGCTCCTACGAGCAGTACTTC.

In the case of this clonotype: The CDR3 carries no conserved terminal phenylalanine or tryptophan, so it likely arises from a read error. The limits of the CDR3 on the DNA are not certain, so only TCRdb's listed CDR3 is given. This chain links TRBV7-6 with TRBJ1-1; no DNA check was done on the table's D call, TRBD1. The CDR3 has 13 amino acids, counting both end residues. The V gene's germline CDR1 is SGHVS and CDR2 FNYEAQ. CDR3 sequence: CASSPPAGAFPSI.

The chain recombines TRBV5-6 with TRBJ2-1; tentative D call: TRBD2 (5 bases). Per germline, CDR1 SGHDT and CDR2 YYEEEE. V lost 4 bases and J 4 bases, leaving 12 bases between the germline ends. The CDR3 runs 14 residues. The CDR3 loop reads CASSKDYIYNEQFF. CDR3 bases: TGTGCCAGCAGCAAAGACTATATTTACAATGAGCAGTTCTTC.

The chain is built from TRBV12-3 or TRBV12-4 and TRBJ2-3; TRBD2 matches 8 bases. The CDR3 covers 14 residues. V was clipped by 3 bases and J by 6 bases; unmatched bases: 5. Here the CDR3 reads CASSFKLAADTQYF. CDR3 nucleotide sequence: TGTGCCAGCAGTTTCAAACTAGCGGCCGATACGCAGTATTTT.

This clonotype has a handful of counts. This may be a read error: a much more frequent sequence differs by one nucleotide. The V call is TRBV7-9, the J call TRBJ1-1; perhaps TRBD1 as D (5 bases). The CDR3 is made up of 13 amino acids. CDR1 is SEHNR and CDR2 is FQNEAQ in the germline V gene (reference sequence). V was pared by 5 bases and J by 1 base, with 8 bases between. Written as DNA, the CDR3 is TGTGCCAGCAGCCACGGGGCGAACACTGAAGCTTTCTTT. Amino acids: CASSHGANTEAFF.

V is TRBV12-3 or TRBV12-4 and J is TRBJ1-2; tentatively, D is TRBD1 (6 bases). CDR3 length: 13 amino acids. Between the trimmed V and J ends, which lost 7 bases and 5 bases, there was a span of 14 bases. CDR3 coding DNA: TGTGCCAGCACTCGAGACAGGAAATATGGCTACACCTTC. Its protein is CASTRDRKYGYTF.

This clonotype was picked up a small number of times. This chain connects TRBV7-2 to TRBJ1-4; 7 bases are a match to TRBD1. Unmatched junction bases numbered 6, after V lost 5 bases and J lost 3 bases. The CDR3 runs to 15 residues. Germline CDR1 is SGHTA and CDR2 is FQGNSA. The CDR3 DNA follows: TGTGCCAGCAGCCTACTGACAGGGTCTAATGAAAAACTGTTTTTT. Its protein product is CASSLLTGSNEKLFF. Full variable domain (missing parts from reference TRBV7-2 and TRBJ1-4): GAGVSQSPSNKVTEKGKDVELRCDPISGHTALYWYRQSLGQGLEFLIYFQGNSAPDKSGLPSDRFSAERTGGSVSTLTIQRTQQEDSAVYLCASSLLTGSNEKLFFGSGTQLSVL.

This chain links TRBV7-9 with TRBJ2-1; 9 nucleotides match TRBD1. The CDR3 is made up of 15 amino acids. V lost 4 bases, J lost 8 bases, and 9 bases stayed unmatched. Germline V gene lookup returns CDR1 SEHNR and CDR2 FQNEAQ (reference sequence). This CDR3 reads CASSSYRGRGYEQFF. As DNA, the CDR3 is TGTGCCAGCAGCTCATACAGGGGGCGAGGGTATGAGCAGTTCTTC.

This clonotype was seen a handful of times. This rearrangement joins TRBV6-6 to TRBJ2-1, with a possible D match to TRBD2 (6 bases). This CDR3 contains 16 residues. From germline, CDR1 is MNHNY and CDR2 SVGAGI (reference sequence). Between the trimmed V and J ends, which lost 0 bases and 3 bases, there was a span of 12 bases. CDR3: CASSYSSGRSYNEQFF. CDR3 sequence (DNA): TGTGCCAGCAGTTACTCCTCCGGGAGAAGCTACAATGAGCAGTTCTTC.

The V call is TRBV12-3 or TRBV12-4, the J call TRBJ1-2; TRBD1 matches 11 bases. The ends lost 4 bases at V and 8 bases at J; junction bases unmatched: 3. The CDR3 runs to 13 residues. The DNA for the CDR3 is TGTGCCAGCAGTTGGGACAGGGGGTTCGGCTACACCTTC. Its translation is CASSWDRGFGYTF.

CDR3 in amino acids: CASSLARGWGRQETQYF. CDR3 nucleotide sequence: TGTGCCAGCAGCTTGGCCCGGGGGTGGGGAAGACAAGAGACCCAGTACTTC. This rearrangement joins TRBV7-2 to TRBJ2-5, with D possibly matching TRBD2 (6 bases). Trimming left V 3 bases short and J 2 bases short, with 19 bases between. The V gene's germline CDR1 is SGHTA and CDR2 FQGNSA. CDR3 length: 17 residues.

This clonotype was observed a handful of times. The chain has TRBV7-8 and TRBJ2-1; 8 bases are a match to TRBD2. After removal of 2 bases from V and 8 bases from J, the junction contained 14 bases not matched to a gene. Germline assignment: CDR1 SGHVS and CDR2 FQNEAQ. CDR3 length: 17 amino acids. The CDR3 DNA is TGTGCCAGCAGCTTAAGTCGAGGCGGGGGGAGGGTAGATGAGCAGTTCTTC. It codes for CASSLSRGGGRVDEQFF.

This clonotype was observed many times. With a much larger clone just one base away, this may be a read error. The J gene is TRBJ1-5, the V gene TRBV7-2; D uncertain. This CDR3 contains 15 residues. V lost 2 bases, J lost 0 bases, and 8 bases lay in between. CDR1 is SGHTA and CDR2 is FQGNSA in the germline V gene. CDR3 region: CASSLKINSNQPQHF. The DNA of the CDR3 is TGTGCCAGCAGCTTAAAGATTAATAGCAATCAGCCCCAGCATTTT.